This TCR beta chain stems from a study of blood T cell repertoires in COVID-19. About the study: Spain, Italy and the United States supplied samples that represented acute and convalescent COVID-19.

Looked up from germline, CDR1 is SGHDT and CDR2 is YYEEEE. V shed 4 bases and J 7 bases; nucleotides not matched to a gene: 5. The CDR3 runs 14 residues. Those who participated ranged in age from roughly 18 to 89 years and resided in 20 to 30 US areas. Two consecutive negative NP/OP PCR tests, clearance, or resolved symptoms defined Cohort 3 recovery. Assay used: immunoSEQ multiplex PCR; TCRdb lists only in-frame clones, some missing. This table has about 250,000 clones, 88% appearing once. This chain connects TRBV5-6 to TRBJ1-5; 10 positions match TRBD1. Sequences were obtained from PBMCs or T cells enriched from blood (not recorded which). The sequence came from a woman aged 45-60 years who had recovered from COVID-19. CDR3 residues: CASSIGQGGQPQHF. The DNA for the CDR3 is TGTGCCAGCAGCATAGGACAGGGGGGGCAGCCCCAGCATTTT.